A selection of T cell receptor beta chains follows, all from one sample in a study of post-analysis software for immune sequencing data. TCRdb reprocessed the PCR reads with MiXCR, giving one entry per CDR3 protein. The data show hundreds of thousands of distinct CDR3 sequences, roughly 27% seen once. The sample consisted of blood. Receptors were obtained from a girl between 10 and 17 years old with multiple sclerosis. The CDR3 runs from the conserved cysteine through the conserved F or W. A D gene is named only where the DNA matches it firmly. Not every row has a clone size; where given, it reads once, few, many or a size class.

j_call v_call d_call clone_size cdr3_aa cdr3_nt
TRBJ2-1 TRBV5-1 TRBD2 NA CASSLASGGLYSYNEQFF TGCGCCAGCAGCTTGGCCAGCGGGGGGCTTTACTCCTACAATGAGCAGTTCTTC
TRBJ1-5 TRBV16 TRBD1 few CASSQTGGTYQPQHF TGTGCCAGCAGCCAAACAGGGGGTACTTATCAGCCCCAGCATTTT
TRBJ2-1 TRBV9 NA NA CASSVGGTDPRNEQFF TGTGCCAGCAGCGTCGGCGGGACAGACCCCCGCAATGAGCAGTTCTTC
TRBJ2-5 TRBV29-1 TRBD2 many CSVEQTSGANQETQYF TGCAGCGTTGAACAAACTAGCGGGGCGAACCAAGAGACCCAGTACTTC
TRBJ2-7 TRBV29-1 TRBD1 NA CSVEFMGQGRSYEQYF TGCAGCGTTGAGTTTATGGGACAGGGGAGGTCCTACGAGCAGTACTTC
TRBJ2-5 TRBV27 TRBD2 few CASSFSGLVPPRGTQYF TGTGCCAGCAGTTTTAGTGGACTAGTACCGCCAAGAGGGACCCAGTACTTC
TRBJ2-1 TRBV4-3 TRBD2 few CASSRSGLAGGKEQFF TGCGCCAGCAGCCGATCGGGACTAGCGGGAGGGAAAGAGCAGTTCTTC
TRBJ1-5 TRBV6-5 TRBD1 NA CASSPGTGVNQPQHF TGTGCCAGCAGTCCCGGGACAGGAGTAAATCAGCCCCAGCATTTT
TRBJ2-6 TRBV6-2/TRBV6-3 NA few CEVRSGANVLTF TGTGAAGTTAGGTCTGGGGCCAACGTCCTGACTTTC
TRBJ2-1 TRBV2 NA NA CASSERTYNEQFF TGTGCCAGCAGTGAAAGGACCTACAATGAGCAGTTCTTC
TRBJ2-1 TRBV10-3 TRBD1 NA CAISEKTGIGAEEQFF TGTGCCATCAGTGAAAAGACAGGGATTGGGGCGGAGGAGCAGTTCTTC
TRBJ1-4 TRBV5-1 NA few CASSSGRLNEKLFF TGCGCCAGCAGCTCGGGACGCCTTAATGAAAAACTGTTTTTT
TRBJ1-1 TRBV3-1 NA NA CASSQGPSGTEAFF TGTGCCAGCAGCCAAGGACCATCGGGCACTGAAGCTTTCTTT
TRBJ2-3 TRBV20-1 NA NA CRAQSTDTQYF TGCAGGGCTCAGAGCACAGATACGCAGTATTTT
TRBJ1-1 TRBV29-1 NA NA CSVGMSNTEAFF TGCAGCGTCGGGATGAGTAACACTGAAGCTTTCTTT
TRBJ2-1 TRBV5-1 TRBD2 many CASSSGTSSYNEQFF TGCGCCAGCAGCTCCGGGACTAGCTCCTACAATGAGCAGTTCTTC
TRBJ2-7 TRBV29-1 TRBD2 many CSVINFFSGGNEQYF TGCAGCGTTATTAATTTTTTCTCGGGGGGGAACGAGCAGTACTTC
TRBJ1-4 TRBV10-2 NA NA CASSVIPNEKLFF TGCGCCAGCAGTGTAATCCCTAATGAAAAACTGTTTTTT
TRBJ2-4 TRBV6-2/TRBV6-3 TRBD2 few CASSYELAGPKNIQYF TGTGCCAGCAGTTACGAACTAGCGGGACCAAAAAACATTCAGTACTTC
TRBJ1-5 TRBV7-8 NA many CASSSENSNQPQHF TGTGCCAGCAGTTCAGAGAATAGCAATCAGCCCCAGCATTTT
TRBJ2-5 TRBV7-8 NA NA CASSLNTGMAETQYF TGTGCCAGCAGCTTAAACACAGGGATGGCGGAGACCCAGTACTTC
TRBJ1-2 TRBV2 NA NA CASPPKALGYTF TGTGCCAGCCCCCCAAAGGCGTTGGGCTACACCTTC
TRBJ2-5 TRBV9 TRBD1 few CASSLGQTGLAQYF TGTGCCAGCAGCTTGGGACAGACGGGGTTGGCCCAGTACTTC
TRBJ1-5 TRBV7-2 NA NA CASSLSVNQPQHF TGTGCCAGCAGCTTGAGCGTAAATCAGCCCCAGCATTTT
TRBJ2-7 TRBV28 TRBD1 NA CAIETGTGEQYF TGTGCCATCGAGACAGGGACCGGCGAGCAGTACTTC
TRBJ2-3 TRBV7-2 TRBD2 few CASRRGGLVADTQYF TGTGCCAGCAGGCGAGGCGGACTAGTGGCAGATACGCAGTATTTT